The 4 T cell receptor beta chains in this list originate from one sample, sequenced in a study of graft-versus-host responses after intestinal transplantation. For these receptors, no antigen is known. Clones were read by immunoSEQ multiplex PCR, and TCRdb kept only the in-frame ones, dropping some. In the table there are around 55,000 clones, about 89% of which are singletons. The sample in question was unstimulated CD4+ T cells sorted from spleen or lymph node cells, obtained before transplant. These receptor sequences come from a human donor who was the organ donor for an intestinal transplant.

This chain uses TRBV27 with TRBJ1-4; TRBD1 agrees at 9 bases. The germline gives CDR1 MNHEY, CDR2 SMNVEV (reference sequence). V dropped 0 bases and J dropped 8; count of bases not matched to a gene: 7. The CDR3 runs to 16 residues. The CDR3 region has the DNA TGTGCCAGCAGTTTATCCCCGGGACAGGGAACAGAAAAACTGTTTTTT. Protein product: CASSLSPGQGTEKLFF.

This chain connects TRBV5-6 to TRBJ2-3; the match to TRBD2 covers 13 bases. CDR1 and CDR2 from the germline V gene are SGHDT and YYEEEE. The trim removed 7 bases at V and 6 bases at J, leaving 5 bases unmatched. CDR3 length equals 14 residues. The DNA of the CDR3 is TGTGCCAGCGGGACTAGCGGGATCCGGGATACGCAGTATTTT. Translating it yields CASGTSGIRDTQYF.

The rearrangement links TRBV15 to TRBJ2-2; 7 bases align to TRBD1. The germline CDR1 and CDR2 sequences are LNHNV and YYDKDF (reference sequence). Unmatched junction bases numbered 8, after V lost 2 bases and J lost 2 bases. This CDR3 spans 17 amino acids. CDR3 region: CATSRKAGGSNTGELFF. Written as DNA, the CDR3 is TGTGCCACCAGCAGAAAGGCAGGGGGTTCAAACACCGGGGAGCTGTTTTTT.

The CDR3 bases are TGTGCCAGCAGCTTCGGACTAGCGGGGGCCCCAGATACGCAGTATTTT. Protein product: CASSFGLAGAPDTQYF. This chain connects TRBV7-9 to TRBJ2-3, with TRBD2 identical over 13 bases. Germline-derived CDR1 and CDR2 are SEHNR and FQNEAQ (reference sequence). This CDR3 contains 16 residues. V lost 3 bases, J lost 4 bases, and 4 bases stayed unmatched.